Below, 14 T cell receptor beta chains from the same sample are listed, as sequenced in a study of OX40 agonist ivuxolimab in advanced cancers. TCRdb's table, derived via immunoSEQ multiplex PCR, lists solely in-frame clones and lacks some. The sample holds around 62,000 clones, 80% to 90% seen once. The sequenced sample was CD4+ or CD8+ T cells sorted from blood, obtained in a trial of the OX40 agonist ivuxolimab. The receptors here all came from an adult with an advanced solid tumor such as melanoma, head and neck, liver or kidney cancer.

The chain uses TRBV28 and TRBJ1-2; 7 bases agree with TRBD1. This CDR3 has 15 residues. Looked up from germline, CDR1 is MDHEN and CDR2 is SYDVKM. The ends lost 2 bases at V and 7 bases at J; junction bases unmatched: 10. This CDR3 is CASSLGQALGGGYTF. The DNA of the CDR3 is TGTGCCAGCAGTTTAGGACAGGCCCTCGGTGGTGGCTACACCTTC.

CDR3 DNA: TGCGCCAGCAGTGCTCAAAGCGACAGCTCCTCTGGAAACACCATATATTTT. Its protein product is CASSAQSDSSSGNTIYF. The chain links TRBV23-1 to TRBJ1-3; tentatively, D is TRBD1 (5 bases). TRBV23-1 is assigned to the ORF class and has an uncertain function. CDR3 length: 17 amino acids. V gave up 5 bases and J gave up 0 bases, with 17 bases separating them.

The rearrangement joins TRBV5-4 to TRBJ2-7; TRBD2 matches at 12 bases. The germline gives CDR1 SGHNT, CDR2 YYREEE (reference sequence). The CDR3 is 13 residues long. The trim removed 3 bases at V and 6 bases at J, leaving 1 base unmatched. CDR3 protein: CASSSTSGGEQYF. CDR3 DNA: TGTGCCAGCAGCTCGACTAGCGGGGGCGAGCAGTACTTC.

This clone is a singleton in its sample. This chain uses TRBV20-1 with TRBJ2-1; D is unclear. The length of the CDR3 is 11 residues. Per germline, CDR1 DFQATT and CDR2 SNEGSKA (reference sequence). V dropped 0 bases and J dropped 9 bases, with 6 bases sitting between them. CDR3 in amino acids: CSAREGPEQFF. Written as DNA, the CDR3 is TGCAGTGCTAGAGAGGGCCCTGAGCAGTTCTTC.

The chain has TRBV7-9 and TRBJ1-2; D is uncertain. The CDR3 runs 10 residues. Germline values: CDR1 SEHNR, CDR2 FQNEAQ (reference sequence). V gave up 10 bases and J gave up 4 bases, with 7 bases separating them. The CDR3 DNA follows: TGTGCCACTGAGGGCTATGGCTACACCTTC. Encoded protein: CATEGYGYTF.

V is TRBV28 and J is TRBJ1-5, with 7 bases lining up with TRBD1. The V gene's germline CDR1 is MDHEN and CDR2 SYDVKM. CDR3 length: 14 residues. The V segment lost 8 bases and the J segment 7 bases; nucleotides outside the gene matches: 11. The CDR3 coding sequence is TGTGCCAGCTCCGGGACAGTCCCTGGGCAGCCCCAGCATTTT. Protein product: CASSGTVPGQPQHF.

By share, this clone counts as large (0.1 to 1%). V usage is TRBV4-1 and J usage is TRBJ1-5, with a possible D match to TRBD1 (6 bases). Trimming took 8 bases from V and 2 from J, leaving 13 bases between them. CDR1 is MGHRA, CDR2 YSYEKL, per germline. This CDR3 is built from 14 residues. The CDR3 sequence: CASARGIGNQPQHF. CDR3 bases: TGCGCCAGCGCTAGGGGGATCGGCAATCAGCCCCAGCATTTT.

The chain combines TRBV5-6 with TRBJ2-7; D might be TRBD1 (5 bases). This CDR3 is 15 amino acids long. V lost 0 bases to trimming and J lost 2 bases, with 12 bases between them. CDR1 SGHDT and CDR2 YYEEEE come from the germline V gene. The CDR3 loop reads CASSLGVGAAYEQYV. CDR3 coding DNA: TGTGCCAGCAGCTTGGGGGTAGGGGCGGCCTACGAGCAGTACGTC.

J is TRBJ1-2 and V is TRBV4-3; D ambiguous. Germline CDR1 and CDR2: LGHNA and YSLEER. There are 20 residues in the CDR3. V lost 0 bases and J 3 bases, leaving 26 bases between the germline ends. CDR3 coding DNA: TGCGCCAGCAGCCAAGACCCCCCTCCCTTCGAGGCAAGGGTGGACTATGGCTACACCTTC. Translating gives CASSQDPPPFEARVDYGYTF.

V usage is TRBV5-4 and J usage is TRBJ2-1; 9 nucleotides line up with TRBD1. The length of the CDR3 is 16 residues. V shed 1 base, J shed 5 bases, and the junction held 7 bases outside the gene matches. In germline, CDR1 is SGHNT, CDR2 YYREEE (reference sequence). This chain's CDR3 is CASSLWGTGPNNEQFF. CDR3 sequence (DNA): TGTGCCAGCAGCTTGTGGGGGACAGGGCCCAACAATGAGCAGTTCTTC.

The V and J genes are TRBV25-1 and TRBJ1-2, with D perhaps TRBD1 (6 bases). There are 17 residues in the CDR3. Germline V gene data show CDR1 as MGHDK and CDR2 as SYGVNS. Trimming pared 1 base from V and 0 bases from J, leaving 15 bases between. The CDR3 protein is CASSESGHPLSNYGYTF. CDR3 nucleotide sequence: TGTGCCAGCAGTGAATCGGGACACCCTCTTTCTAACTATGGCTACACCTTC.

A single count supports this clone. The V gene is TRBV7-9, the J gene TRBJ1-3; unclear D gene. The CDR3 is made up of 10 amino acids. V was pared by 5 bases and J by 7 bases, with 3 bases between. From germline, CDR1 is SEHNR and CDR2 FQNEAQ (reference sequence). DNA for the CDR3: TGTGCCAGCAGCGGGAACACCATATATTTT. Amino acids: CASSGNTIYF.

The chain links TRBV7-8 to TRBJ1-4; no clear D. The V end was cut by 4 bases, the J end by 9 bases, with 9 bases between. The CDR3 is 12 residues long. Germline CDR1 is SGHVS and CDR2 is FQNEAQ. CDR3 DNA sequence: TGTGCCAGCAGCTCAGATTTGAAAAAACTGTTTTTT. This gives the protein CASSSDLKKLFF.

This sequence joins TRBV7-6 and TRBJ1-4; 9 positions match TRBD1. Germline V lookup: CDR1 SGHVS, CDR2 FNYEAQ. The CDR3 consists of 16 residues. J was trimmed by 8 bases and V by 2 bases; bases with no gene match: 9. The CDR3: CASSLWDGQGREKLFF. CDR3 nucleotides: TGTGCCAGCAGCTTATGGGACGGACAGGGGAGGGAAAAACTGTTTTTT.